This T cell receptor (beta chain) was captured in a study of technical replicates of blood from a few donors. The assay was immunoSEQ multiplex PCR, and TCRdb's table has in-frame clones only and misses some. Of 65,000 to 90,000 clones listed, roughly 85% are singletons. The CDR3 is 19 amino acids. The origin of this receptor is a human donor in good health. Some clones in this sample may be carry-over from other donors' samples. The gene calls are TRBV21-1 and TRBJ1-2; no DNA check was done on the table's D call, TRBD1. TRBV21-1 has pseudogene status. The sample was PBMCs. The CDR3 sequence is CASSKVLGATPTINYGYTF. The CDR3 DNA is TGTGCCAGCAGCAAAGTCCTGGGGGCCACGCCAACCATTAACTATGGCTACACCTTC.